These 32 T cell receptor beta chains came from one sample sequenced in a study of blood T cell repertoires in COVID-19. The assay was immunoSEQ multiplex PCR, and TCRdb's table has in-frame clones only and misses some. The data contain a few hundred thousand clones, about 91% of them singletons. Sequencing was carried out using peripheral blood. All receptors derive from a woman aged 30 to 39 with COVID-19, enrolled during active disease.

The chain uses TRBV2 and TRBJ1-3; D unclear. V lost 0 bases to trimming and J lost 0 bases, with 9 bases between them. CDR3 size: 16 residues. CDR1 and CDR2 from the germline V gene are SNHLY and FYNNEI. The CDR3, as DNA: TGTGCCAGCAGTGAAGCGCAGATTAACTCTGGAAACACCATATATTTT. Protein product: CASSEAQINSGNTIYF.

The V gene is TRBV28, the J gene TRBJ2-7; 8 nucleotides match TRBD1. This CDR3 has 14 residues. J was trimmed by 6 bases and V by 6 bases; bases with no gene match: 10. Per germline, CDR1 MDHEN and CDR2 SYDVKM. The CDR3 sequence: CASSQGQVKAEQYF. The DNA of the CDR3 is TGTGCCAGCAGCCAGGGACAGGTCAAAGCCGAGCAGTACTTC. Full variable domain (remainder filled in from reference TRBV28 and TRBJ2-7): DVKVTQSSRYLVKRTGEKVFLECVQDMDHENMFWYRQDPGLGLRLIYFSYDVKMKEKGDIPEGYSVSREKKERFSLILESASTNQTSMYLCASSQGQVKAEQYFGPGTRLTVT.

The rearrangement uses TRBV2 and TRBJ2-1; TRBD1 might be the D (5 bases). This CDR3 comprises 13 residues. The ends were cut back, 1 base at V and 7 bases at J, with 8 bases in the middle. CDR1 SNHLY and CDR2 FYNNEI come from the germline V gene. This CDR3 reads CASSEGTPNEQFF. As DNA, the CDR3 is TGTGCCAGCAGTGAAGGGACACCTAATGAGCAGTTCTTC.

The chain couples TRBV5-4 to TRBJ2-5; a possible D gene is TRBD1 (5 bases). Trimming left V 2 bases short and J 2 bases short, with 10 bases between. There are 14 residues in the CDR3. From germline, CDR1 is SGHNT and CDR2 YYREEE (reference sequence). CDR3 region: CASSFIGVQETQYF. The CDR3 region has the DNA TGTGCCAGCAGCTTTATAGGGGTACAAGAGACCCAGTACTTC.

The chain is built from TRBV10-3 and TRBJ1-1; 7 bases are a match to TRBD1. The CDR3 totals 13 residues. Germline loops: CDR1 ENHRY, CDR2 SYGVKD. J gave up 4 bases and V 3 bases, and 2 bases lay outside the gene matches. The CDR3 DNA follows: TGTGCCATCAGTGAATCAGGGGGCACTGAAGCTTTCTTT. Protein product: CAISESGGTEAFF.

The CDR3 sequence: CATRRQGATEAFF. CDR3 DNA: TGTGCCACACGCCGTCAGGGGGCCACTGAAGCTTTCTTT. The rearrangement links TRBV6-5 to TRBJ1-1; 8 nucleotides line up with TRBD1. The V gene end was trimmed by 10 bases and the J gene end by 4 bases; junction bases not matched to a gene: 8. The germline V gene has CDR1 MNHEY and CDR2 SVGAGI. CDR3 length: 13 amino acids.

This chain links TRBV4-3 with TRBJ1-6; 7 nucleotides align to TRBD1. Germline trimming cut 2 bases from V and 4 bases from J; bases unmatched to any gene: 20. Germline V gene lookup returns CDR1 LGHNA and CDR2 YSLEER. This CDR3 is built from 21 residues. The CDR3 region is CASSQTKYRGFVTGYNSPLHF. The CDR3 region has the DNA TGCGCCAGCAGCCAAACTAAATACAGGGGATTCGTAACAGGGTATAATTCACCCCTCCACTTT.

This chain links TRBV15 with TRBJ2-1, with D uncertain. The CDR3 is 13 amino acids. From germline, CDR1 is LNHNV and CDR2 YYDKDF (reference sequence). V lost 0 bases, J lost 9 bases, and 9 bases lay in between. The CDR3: CATSRDRRSEQFF. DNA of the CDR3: TGTGCCACCAGCAGAGATCGGCGGAGTGAGCAGTTCTTC.

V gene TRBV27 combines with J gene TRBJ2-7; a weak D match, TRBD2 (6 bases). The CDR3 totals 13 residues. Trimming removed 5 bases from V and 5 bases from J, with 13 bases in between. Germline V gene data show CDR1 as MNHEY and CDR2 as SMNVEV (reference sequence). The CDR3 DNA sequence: TGTGCCAGCAGTCCGACTAGTATCCACGAGCAGTACGTC. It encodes CASSPTSIHEQYV.

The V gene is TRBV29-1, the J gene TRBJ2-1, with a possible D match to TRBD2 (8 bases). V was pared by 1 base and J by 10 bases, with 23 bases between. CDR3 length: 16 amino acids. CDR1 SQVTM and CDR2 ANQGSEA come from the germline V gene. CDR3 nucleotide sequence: TGCAGCGTTGAAGGCGGGGGGACAGTGTGGGTCAGGGAGCAGTTCTTC. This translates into CSVEGGGTVWVREQFF.

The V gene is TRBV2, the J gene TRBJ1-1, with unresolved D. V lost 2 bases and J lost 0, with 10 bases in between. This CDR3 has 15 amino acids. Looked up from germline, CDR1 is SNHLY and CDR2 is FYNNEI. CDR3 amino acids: CASSELAGLNTEAFF. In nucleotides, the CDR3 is TGTGCCAGCAGTGAACTAGCAGGCTTGAACACTGAAGCTTTCTTT.

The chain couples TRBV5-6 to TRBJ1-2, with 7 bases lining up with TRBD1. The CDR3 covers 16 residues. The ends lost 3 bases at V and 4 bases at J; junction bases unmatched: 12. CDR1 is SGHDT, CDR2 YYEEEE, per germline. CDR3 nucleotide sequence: TGTGCCAGCAGCTCGACCACCCACGGACAGGTCTATGGCTACACCTTC. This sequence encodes CASSSTTHGQVYGYTF.

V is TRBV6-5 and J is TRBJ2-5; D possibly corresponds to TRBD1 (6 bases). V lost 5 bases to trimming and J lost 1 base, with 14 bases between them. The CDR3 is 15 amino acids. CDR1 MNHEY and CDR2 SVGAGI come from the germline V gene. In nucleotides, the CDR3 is TGTGCCAGCAGTCTTTACCAGGGGCCCCAAGAGACCCAGTACTTC. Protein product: CASSLYQGPQETQYF.

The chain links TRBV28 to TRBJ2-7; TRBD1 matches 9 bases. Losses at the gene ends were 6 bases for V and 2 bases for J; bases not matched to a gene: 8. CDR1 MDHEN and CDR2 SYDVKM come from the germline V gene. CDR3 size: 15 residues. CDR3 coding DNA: TGTGCCAGCAGCGCCGGGACAGGGAACCCCTACGAGCAGTACTTC. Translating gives CASSAGTGNPYEQYF. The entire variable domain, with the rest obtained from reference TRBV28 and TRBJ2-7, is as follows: DVKVTQSSRYLVKRTGEKVFLECVQDMDHENMFWYRQDPGLGLRLIYFSYDVKMKEKGDIPEGYSVSREKKERFSLILESASTNQTSMYLCASSAGTGNPYEQYFGPGTRLTVT.

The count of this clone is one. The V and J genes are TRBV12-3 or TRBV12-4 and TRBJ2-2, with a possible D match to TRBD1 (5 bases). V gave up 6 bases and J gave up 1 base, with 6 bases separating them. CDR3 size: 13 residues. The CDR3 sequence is CASRTGNTGELFF. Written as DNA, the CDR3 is TGTGCCAGCAGAACAGGGAACACCGGGGAGCTGTTTTTT.

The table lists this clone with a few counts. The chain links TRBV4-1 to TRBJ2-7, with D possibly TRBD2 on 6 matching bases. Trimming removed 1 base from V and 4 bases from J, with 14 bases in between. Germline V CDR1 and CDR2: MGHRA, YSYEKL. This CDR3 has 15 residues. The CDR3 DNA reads TGCGCCAGCAGCCAAGGTTTTCTGGGGAGGTACGAGCAGTACTTC. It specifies CASSQGFLGRYEQYF.

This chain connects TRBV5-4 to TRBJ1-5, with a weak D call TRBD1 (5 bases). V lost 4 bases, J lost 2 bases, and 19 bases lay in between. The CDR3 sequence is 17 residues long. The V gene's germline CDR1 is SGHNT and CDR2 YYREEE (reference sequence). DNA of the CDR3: TGTGCCAGCAGCCAAGACCCACAAGGGGATGGCAATCAGCCCCAGCATTTT. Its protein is CASSQDPQGDGNQPQHF. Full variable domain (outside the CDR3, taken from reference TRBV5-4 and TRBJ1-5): ETGVTQSPTHLIKTRGQQVTLRCSSQSGHNTVSWYQQALGQGPQFIFQYYREEENGRGNFPPRFSGLQFPNYSSELNVNALELDDSALYLCASSQDPQGDGNQPQHFGDGTRLSIL.

In nucleotides, the CDR3 is TGCGCCAGCAGCTTGGGACCCGGGGCTGGGGCCAACGTCCTGACTTTC. Translated, it gives CASSLGPGAGANVLTF. This chain connects TRBV5-1 to TRBJ2-6; D possibly corresponds to TRBD2 (5 bases). Deletions cut 0 bases from V and 2 bases from J, with 9 bases between. This CDR3 is 16 amino acids long. The germline V gene has CDR1 SGHRS and CDR2 YFSETQ.

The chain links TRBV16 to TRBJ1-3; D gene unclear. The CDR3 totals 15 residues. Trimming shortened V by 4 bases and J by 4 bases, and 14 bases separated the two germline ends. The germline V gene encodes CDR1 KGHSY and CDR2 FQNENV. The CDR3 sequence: CASSPGPGGGNTIYF. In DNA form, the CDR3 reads TGTGCCAGCAGCCCCGGCCCGGGAGGAGGAAACACCATATATTTT.

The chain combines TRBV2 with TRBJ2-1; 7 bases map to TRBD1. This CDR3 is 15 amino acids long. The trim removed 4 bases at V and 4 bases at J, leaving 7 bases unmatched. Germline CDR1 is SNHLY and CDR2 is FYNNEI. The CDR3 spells CASSVMGTVYNEQFF. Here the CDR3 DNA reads TGTGCCAGCAGTGTTATGGGGACAGTATACAATGAGCAGTTCTTC.

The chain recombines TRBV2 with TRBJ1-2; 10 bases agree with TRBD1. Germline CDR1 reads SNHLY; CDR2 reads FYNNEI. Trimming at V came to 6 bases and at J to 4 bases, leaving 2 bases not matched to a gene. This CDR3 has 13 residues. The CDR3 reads CASSRTGGYGYTF. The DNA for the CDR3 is TGTGCCAGCAGCCGGACAGGGGGCTATGGCTACACCTTC.

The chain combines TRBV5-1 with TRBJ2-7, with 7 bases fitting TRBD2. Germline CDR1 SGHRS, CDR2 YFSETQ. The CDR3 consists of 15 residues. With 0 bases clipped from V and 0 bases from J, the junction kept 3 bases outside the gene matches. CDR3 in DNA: TGCGCCAGCAGCTTGGGTCGGGACTACTCCTACGAGCAGTACTTC. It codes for CASSLGRDYSYEQYF.

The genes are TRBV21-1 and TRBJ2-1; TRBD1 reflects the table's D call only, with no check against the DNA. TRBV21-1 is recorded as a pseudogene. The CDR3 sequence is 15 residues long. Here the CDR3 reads CASSWWGTGGHEQFF. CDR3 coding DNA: TGTGCCAGCAGCTGGTGGGGGACAGGGGGCCATGAGCAGTTCTTC.

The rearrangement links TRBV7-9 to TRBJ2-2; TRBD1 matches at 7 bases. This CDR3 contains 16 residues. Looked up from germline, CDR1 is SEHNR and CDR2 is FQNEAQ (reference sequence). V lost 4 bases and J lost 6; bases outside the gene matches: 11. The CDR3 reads CASSSTGVRIPGELFF. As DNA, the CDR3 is TGTGCCAGCAGCTCTACAGGGGTGAGAATCCCCGGGGAGCTGTTTTTT. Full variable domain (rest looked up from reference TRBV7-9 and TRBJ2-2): DTGVSQNPRHKITKRGQNVTFRCDPISEHNRLYWYRQTLGQGPEFLTYFQNEAQLEKSRLLSDRFSAERPKGSFSTLEIQRTEQGDSAMYLCASSSTGVRIPGELFFGEGSRLTVL.

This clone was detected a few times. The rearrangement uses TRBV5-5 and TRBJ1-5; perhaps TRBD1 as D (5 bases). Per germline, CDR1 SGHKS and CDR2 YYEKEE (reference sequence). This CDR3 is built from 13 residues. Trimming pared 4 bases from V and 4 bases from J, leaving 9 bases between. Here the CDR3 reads CASSVQDNQPQHF. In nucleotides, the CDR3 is TGTGCCAGCAGCGTACAGGATAATCAGCCCCAGCATTTT.

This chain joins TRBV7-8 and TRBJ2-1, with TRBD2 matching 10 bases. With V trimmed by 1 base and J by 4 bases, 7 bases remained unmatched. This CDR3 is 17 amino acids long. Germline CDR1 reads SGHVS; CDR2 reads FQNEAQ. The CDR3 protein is CASSLEASGRGYNEQFF. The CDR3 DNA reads TGTGCCAGCAGCTTAGAAGCCAGCGGGAGGGGATACAATGAGCAGTTCTTC.

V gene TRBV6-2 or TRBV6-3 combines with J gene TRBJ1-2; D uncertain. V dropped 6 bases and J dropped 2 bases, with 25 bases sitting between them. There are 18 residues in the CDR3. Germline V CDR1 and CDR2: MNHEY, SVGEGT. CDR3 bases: TGTGCCAGCAGCTCCCCCCACGGTTTGATGGCGGGAAACTATGGCTACACCTTC. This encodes CASSSPHGLMAGNYGYTF.

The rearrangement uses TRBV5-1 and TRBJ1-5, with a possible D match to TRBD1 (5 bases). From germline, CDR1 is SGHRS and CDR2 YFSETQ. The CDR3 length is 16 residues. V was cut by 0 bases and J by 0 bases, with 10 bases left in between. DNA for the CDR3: TGCGCCAGCAGCTTGGCCCCAGGGAATAGCAATCAGCCCCAGCATTTT. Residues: CASSLAPGNSNQPQHF.

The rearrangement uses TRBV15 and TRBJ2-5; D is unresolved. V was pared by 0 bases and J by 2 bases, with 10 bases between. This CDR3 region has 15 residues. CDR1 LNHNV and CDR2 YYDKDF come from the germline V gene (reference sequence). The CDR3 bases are TGTGCCACCAGCAGAGATTTTGAGGCTCAAGAGACCCAGTACTTC. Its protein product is CATSRDFEAQETQYF.

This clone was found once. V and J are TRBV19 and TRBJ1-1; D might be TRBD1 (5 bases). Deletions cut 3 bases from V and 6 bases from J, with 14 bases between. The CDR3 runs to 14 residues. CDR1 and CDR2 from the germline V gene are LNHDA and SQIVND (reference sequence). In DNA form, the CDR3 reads TGTGCCAGTAGTATCAGGGAGGGGCTCGCTGAAGCTTTCTTT. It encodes CASSIREGLAEAFF.

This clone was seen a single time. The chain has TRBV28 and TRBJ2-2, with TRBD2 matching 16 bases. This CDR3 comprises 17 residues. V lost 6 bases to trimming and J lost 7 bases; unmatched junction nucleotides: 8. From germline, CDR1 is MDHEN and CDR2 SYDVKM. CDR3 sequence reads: CASSPGLAGGTGGELFF. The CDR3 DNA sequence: TGTGCCAGCAGCCCGGGACTAGCGGGGGGGACCGGCGGGGAGCTGTTTTTT.

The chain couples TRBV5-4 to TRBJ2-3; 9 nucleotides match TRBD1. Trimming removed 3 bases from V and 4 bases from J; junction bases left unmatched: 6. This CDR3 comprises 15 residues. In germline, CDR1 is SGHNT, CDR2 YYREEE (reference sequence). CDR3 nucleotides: TGTGCCAGCAGCTCACAGGGGGCGCCCGCAGATACGCAGTATTTT. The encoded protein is CASSSQGAPADTQYF.